The present TCR beta chain was sequenced within a study of shared clonotypes between healthy human individuals. Study summary: Two women and three men aged 18 to 49 served as donors. General study findings and limits: Non-shared clonotypes showed lower generation probabilities than clonotypes common to all four donors.

The method was immunoSEQ multiplex PCR; TCRdb's version includes in-frame clones alone and lacks a portion of them. This sample carries about 990,000 clones, 75% to 80% of them seen once, and the ten largest clones take roughly 0.65%. The germline CDR1 and CDR2 sequences are MDHEN and SYDVKM. V was pared by 3 bases and J by 6 bases, with 11 bases of the junction left unmatched. This CDR3 contains 16 residues. Note on this clone: Its antigen is not known.

The V call is TRBV28, the J call TRBJ1-2; 9 bases map to TRBD1. This receptor was obtained from a man younger than 35 in good health. Some clones in this sample may be carry-over from other donors' samples. Sequencing used memory CD4+ T cells from PBMCs. As to subset: CD45RA-negative fraction. The CDR3 DNA follows: TGTGCCAGCAGTTTGAACCGACCGGGACAGGGTGATGGCTACACCTTC. Protein product: CASSLNRPGQGDGYTF.